The entry that follows covers one T cell receptor (beta chain) sequence. This clonotype was picked up a small number of times. Its antigen is still unknown. The record has no base qualities; no much larger clone is one base away. V ends up 3 bases short and J 6 bases short, with an unmatched junction base count of 4. CDR1 and CDR2 (SGHRS, YFSETQ) derive from the germline V gene. Reading from cysteine to phenylalanine, the CDR3 counts 13 amino acids. This entry keeps only the CDR3 DNA: 39 bases, framed from base 1. TCR cDNA was synthesized by 5'RACE template switching, through which a universal primer site and unique molecular identifiers were introduced. Priming of cDNA synthesis was performed from both the TCR alpha and TCR beta constant segments. Library amplification involved two PCR steps, and the second step added sample barcodes and sequencing adapters. Sequencing of the libraries was done on either Illumina HiSeq 2500 (2x100 bp) or NovaSeq (2x150 bp). The authors' pipeline ran thus. Demultiplexing of reads and collapsing into UMI consensus sequences were performed with MIGEC, and V(D)J alignment was carried out with MiXCR. Using edgeR on replicate PBMC samples, clonotypes were called vaccine-responding if FDR was below 0.01 and the log2 fold change was above 5 up to day 15. CD4 or CD8 identity was assigned to each bulk clonotype according to whether the clonotype was present at higher abundance in the sequenced CD4 repertoire or the sequenced CD8 repertoire. TCRdb passed the public sequencing reads through fastp at Q25 and MiXCR, retaining productive beta sequences. Each entry is one CDR3 protein sequence, shown with its most common DNA and genes. These V and J calls derive from TCRdb rather than the authors' analysis. In this sample the table shows 320,000 or so distinct CDR3 sequences, about 7.8% of which occur a single time. The ten largest clones capture around 17% of the sample.

According to the study, the label for this sample's treatment or condition signals: live attenuated yellow fever vaccine strain. At each blood-draw timepoint, two biological replicates of bulk PBMCs were obtained. PBMCs were isolated from peripheral blood using a standard Ficoll-Paque protocol. TriZol was used to extract RNA from bulk PBMCs, from CD4 and CD8 fractions, and from dextramer-positive and dextramer-negative fractions. The data are from a study of T cells after yellow fever vaccination (dated by TCRdb to between 2018 and 2020). Study-wide context: The SMART-Seq v4 Ultra Low Input RNA kit was used to prepare libraries from fractions with low cell numbers. To follow T-cell clones before and after primary and booster YFV17D yellow fever vaccination, bulk TCR alpha and beta repertoires were sequenced over time. Two healthy male donors, one aged 18 to 30 and one aged 30 to 39 years, were included in the cohort. Blood was collected at multiple timepoints before and after primary and secondary immunization, and bulk PBMC replicates and cell subsets were isolated. Study-wide conclusions, independent of this receptor: Because abundant contaminating clonotypes from the bulk population could be contained in FACS-sorted repertoires, computational filtering was required. The study included only a couple of donors, which limits how far the findings can be generalized. Compared with the primary T-cell response, the secondary T-cell response was faster but weaker, reaching its peak on day 5 rather than on day 15. After the booster, most clones that had expanded after primary vaccination were detected again (almost 97% of CD4 and 88% of CD8), suggesting broad maintenance of memory. A small share of clonotypes occurred in both CD4 and CD8 compartments, likely arising from convergent recombination.

This sequence was found in a man aged 18 to 29 who received the YFV17D yellow fever vaccine. Sequenced material: PBMCs, taken about 49 days after the first yellow fever vaccination. This receptor chain uses TRBV5-1 and TRBJ1-1; 8 bases in the junction line up with TRBD1. The CDR3 region reads CASSYKQGAEAFF. The DNA sequence reads TGCGCCAGCAGCTACAAACAGGGGGCTGAAGCTTTCTTT.